This entry features one T cell receptor (beta chain) sequence. TCRdb passed the RT-PCR reads through MiXCR, listing each CDR3 protein once. This repertoire shows almost 700,000 distinct CDR3 sequences, 14% found once; its top ten account for 3.6%. The CDR3 runs to 11 residues. Germline CDR1 and CDR2: SGHTA and FQGTGA. Deletions cut 9 bases from V and 4 bases from J, with 10 bases between. The source is a female donor in good health, serving as a healthy control. Material for sequencing was memory CD4+ T cells from blood. The chain joins TRBV7-3 to TRBJ2-7; D is undetermined. CDR3 residues: CARKGLYEQYF. The CDR3 nucleotides are TGTGCCAGGAAGGGATTATACGAGCAGTACTTC.